This T cell receptor beta chain appears in the sequencing data of a study of T cell repertoires in aging, cancer and after chemotherapy. Study background: Over several months to years, re-sampled healthy donor repertoires clearly shared clones.

Rearranged V-D-J TRB sequences were amplified with a mixed TRB-A/B primer pool. TCRdb reanalysed the multiplex PCR reads using MiXCR and keeps one entry per CDR3 protein. Here the sample spans 13,000 or so distinct CDR3 sequences, about 28% being singletons. Peripheral blood genomic DNA, not sorted cells or RNA, was the template. General study points: Median generation probability rose over the chemotherapy interval in each cancer cohort, suggesting rebound thymic output. In healthy donors, age-related TCR diversity loss mainly reflected lost richness. Untreated cancer patients had significantly lower blood TCR diversity than age-matched healthy donors.

This clonotype turned up a few times. Its antigen is not known. The ends were cut back, 3 bases at V and 2 bases at J, with 17 bases in the middle. CDR1 is LNHDA and CDR2 is SQIVND in the germline V gene (reference sequence). CDR3 length: 17 amino acids. The source of this sequence is a human donor in good health. The donor label of this sample is uncertain. The rearrangement links TRBV19 to TRBJ1-5; TRBD1 might be the D (6 bases). Sequenced input: blood. CDR3 sequence: CASSILLGGGRNQPQHF. CDR3 DNA sequence: TGTGCCAGTAGTATCTTGTTGGGGGGGGGGCGCAATCAGCCCCAGCATTTT.